The subject of this entry is one T cell receptor (beta chain). The antigen is undetermined. Method: immunoSEQ multiplex PCR; TCRdb's copy keeps in-frame clones and lacks some. The sample holds fewer than 800,000 clones, 70% to 90% seen once. V dropped 6 bases and J dropped 2 bases, with 17 bases sitting between them. Looked up from germline, CDR1 is ENHRY and CDR2 is SYGVKD. The CDR3 runs to 15 residues. As to treatment: about 20 received Ad26.COV2.S at low or high dose, single or two shots; about 5 received placebo; per-sample allocation not given. Day 63 after the first injection of vaccine or placebo was the sampling time. Vaccine was an Ad26 vector expressing Wuhan-strain SARS-CoV-2 spike. This record belongs to a study of Ad26.COV2.S vaccination and SARS-CoV-2 variants. Findings and limits, study-wide: Individuals receiving vaccine had higher spike-specific TCR breadth than placebo recipients did. After vaccination, reports described spike-specific CD8+ and CD4+ T cell responses as showing substantial breadth.

This TCR was sampled from a person between 18 and 65 years old who received the Ad26.COV2.S COVID-19 vaccine or a placebo. The chain uses TRBV10-3 and TRBJ2-7; possibly TRBD1 or TRBD2 for D (5 bases each). Sample: peripheral blood, taken in a trial of Ad26.COV2.S vaccine versus placebo. CDR3 sequence: CAISEGSGAPYEQYF. The CDR3 DNA sequence: TGTGCCATCAGCGAGGGGTCGGGCGCACCCTACGAGCAGTACTTC.